This section outlines one T cell receptor beta chain sequence together with its context. Its antigen is not identified. The investigators split CD4+ cells into a CD45RA+ naive subset and a CD45RA-negative memory subset. This record belongs to a study of shared clonotypes between healthy human individuals. Study results and caveats: The represented genetic and exposure-history diversity was limited by the small number of donors. Larger estimated richness was generally seen in naive subsets than in memory subsets.

Profiled with immunoSEQ multiplex PCR; TCRdb holds only in-frame clones, not every one. Of roughly 2,500,000 clones in the sample, 80% to 95% were seen once. The CDR3 has 14 residues. Trimming removed 3 bases from V and 8 bases from J, with 16 bases in between. Germline loops: CDR1 KGHSH, CDR2 LQKENI. The sample consisted of naive CD4+ T cells from PBMCs. Subset specified: CD45RA+ positively selected. This clonotype was sampled from a man between 18 and 35 years old in good health. Some clones in this sample may be carry-over from other donors' samples. The genes are TRBV18 and TRBJ1-2; D unresolved. The DNA for the CDR3 is TGTGCCAGCTCACCCTTCCCTAGACAATCCGGCTACACCTTC. Amino acids: CASSPFPRQSGYTF. Combining the CDR3 with reference TRBV18 and TRBJ1-2 gives the whole variable domain NAGVMQNPRHLVRRRGQEARLRCSPMKGHSHVYWYRQLPEEGLKFMVYLQKENIIDESGMPKERFSAEFPKEGPSILRIQQVVRGDSAAYFCASSPFPRQSGYTFGSGTRLTVV.